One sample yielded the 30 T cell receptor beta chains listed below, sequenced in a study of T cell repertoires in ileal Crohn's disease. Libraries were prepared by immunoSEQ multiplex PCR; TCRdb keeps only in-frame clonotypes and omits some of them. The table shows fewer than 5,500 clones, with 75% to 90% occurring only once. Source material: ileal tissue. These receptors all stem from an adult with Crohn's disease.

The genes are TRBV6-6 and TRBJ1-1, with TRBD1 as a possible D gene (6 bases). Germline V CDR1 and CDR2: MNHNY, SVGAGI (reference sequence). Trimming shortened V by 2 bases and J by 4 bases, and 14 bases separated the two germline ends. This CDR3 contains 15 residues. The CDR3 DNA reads TGTGCCAGCAGTTACCGGACGGAAGGGGGCACTGAAGCTTTCTTT. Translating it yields CASSYRTEGGTEAFF.

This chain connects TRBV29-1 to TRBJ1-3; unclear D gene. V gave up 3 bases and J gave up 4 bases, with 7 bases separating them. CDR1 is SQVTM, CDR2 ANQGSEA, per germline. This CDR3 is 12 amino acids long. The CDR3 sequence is CSVETSGNTIYF. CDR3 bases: TGCAGCGTTGAGACGTCGGGAAACACCATATATTTT.

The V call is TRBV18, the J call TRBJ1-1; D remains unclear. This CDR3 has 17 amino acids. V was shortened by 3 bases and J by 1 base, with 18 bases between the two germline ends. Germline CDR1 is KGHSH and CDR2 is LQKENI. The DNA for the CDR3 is TGTGCCAGCTCACCCCCATCCTGGGCTCCAAGGAACACTGAAGCTTTCTTT. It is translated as CASSPPSWAPRNTEAFF.

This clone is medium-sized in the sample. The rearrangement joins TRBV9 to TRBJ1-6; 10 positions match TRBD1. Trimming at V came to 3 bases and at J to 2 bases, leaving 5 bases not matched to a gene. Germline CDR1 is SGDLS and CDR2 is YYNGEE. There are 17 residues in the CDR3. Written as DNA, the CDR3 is TGTGCCAGCAGCGCCCGGGACAGGGGAACCTATAATTCACCCCTCCACTTT. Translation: CASSARDRGTYNSPLHF.

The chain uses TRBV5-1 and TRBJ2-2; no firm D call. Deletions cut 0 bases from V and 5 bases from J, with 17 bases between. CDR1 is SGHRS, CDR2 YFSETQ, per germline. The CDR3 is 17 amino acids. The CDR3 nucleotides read TGCGCCAGCAGCTTGGTCCCTGGCAGCTTCAGTACCGGGGAGCTGTTTTTT. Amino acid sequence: CASSLVPGSFSTGELFF.

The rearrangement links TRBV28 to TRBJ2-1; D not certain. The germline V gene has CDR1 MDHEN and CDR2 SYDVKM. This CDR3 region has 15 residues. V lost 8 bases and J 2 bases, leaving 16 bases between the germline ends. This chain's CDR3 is CASLDLAWTYNEQFF. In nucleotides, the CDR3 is TGTGCCAGCCTGGATTTGGCCTGGACCTACAATGAGCAGTTCTTC. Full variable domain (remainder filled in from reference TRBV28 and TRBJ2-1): DVKVTQSSRYLVKRTGEKVFLECVQDMDHENMFWYRQDPGLGLRLIYFSYDVKMKEKGDIPEGYSVSREKKERFSLILESASTNQTSMYLCASLDLAWTYNEQFFGPGTRLTVL.

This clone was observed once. The CDR3: CASSPTPIQGLNQPQHF. CDR3 nucleotide sequence: TGTGCCAGCAGCCCGACCCCCATACAGGGACTCAATCAGCCCCAGCATTTT. V and J are TRBV9 and TRBJ1-5, with D perhaps TRBD1 (6 bases). Deletions cut 4 bases from V and 3 bases from J, with 20 bases between. This CDR3 has 17 residues. Germline lookup yields CDR1 SGDLS and CDR2 YYNGEE.

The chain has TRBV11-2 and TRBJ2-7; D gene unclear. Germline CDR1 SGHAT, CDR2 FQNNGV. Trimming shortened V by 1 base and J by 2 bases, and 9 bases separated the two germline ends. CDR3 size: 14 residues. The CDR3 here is CASSLARSTYEQYF. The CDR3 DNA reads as TGTGCCAGCAGCTTAGCCCGCTCAACCTACGAGCAGTACTTC. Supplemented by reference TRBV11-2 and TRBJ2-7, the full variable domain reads EAGVAQSPRYKIIEKRQSVAFWCNPISGHATLYWYQQILGQGPKLLIQFQNNGVVDDSQLPKDRFSAERLKGVDSTLKIQPAKLEDSAVYLCASSLARSTYEQYFGPGTRLTVT.

CDR3 protein: CAIRGDRAGQPQHF. In DNA form, the CDR3 reads TGTGCCATCAGAGGGGACAGGGCTGGTCAGCCCCAGCATTTT. The V gene is TRBV10-3, the J gene TRBJ1-5; 9 bases map to TRBD1. V gave up 6 bases and J gave up 6 bases; unmatched junction bases: 6. Germline V lookup: CDR1 ENHRY, CDR2 SYGVKD. This CDR3 has 14 amino acids.

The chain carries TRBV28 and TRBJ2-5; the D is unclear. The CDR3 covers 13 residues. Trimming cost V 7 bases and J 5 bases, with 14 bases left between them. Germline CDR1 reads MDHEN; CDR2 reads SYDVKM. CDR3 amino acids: CASKQYQRETQYF. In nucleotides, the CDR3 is TGTGCCAGCAAGCAATACCAACGGGAGACCCAGTACTTC.

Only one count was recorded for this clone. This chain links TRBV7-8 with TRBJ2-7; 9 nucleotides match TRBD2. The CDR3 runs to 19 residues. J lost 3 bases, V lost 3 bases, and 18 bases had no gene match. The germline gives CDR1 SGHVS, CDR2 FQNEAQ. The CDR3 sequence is CASSFPETSGRLQFYEQYF. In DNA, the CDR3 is TGTGCCAGCAGCTTCCCCGAAACTAGCGGGCGACTCCAATTCTACGAGCAGTACTTC. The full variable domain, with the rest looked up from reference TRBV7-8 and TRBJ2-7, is GAGVSQSPRYKVAKRGQDVALRCDPISGHVSLFWYQQALGQGPEFLTYFQNEAQLDKSGLPSDRFFAERPEGSVSTLKIQRTQQEDSAVYLCASSFPETSGRLQFYEQYFGPGTRLTVT.

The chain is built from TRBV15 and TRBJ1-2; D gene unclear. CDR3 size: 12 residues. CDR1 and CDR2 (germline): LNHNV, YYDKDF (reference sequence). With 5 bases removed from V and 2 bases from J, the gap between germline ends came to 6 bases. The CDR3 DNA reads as TGTGCCACCAGCGGTTTGAACTATGGCTACACCTTC. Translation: CATSGLNYGYTF.

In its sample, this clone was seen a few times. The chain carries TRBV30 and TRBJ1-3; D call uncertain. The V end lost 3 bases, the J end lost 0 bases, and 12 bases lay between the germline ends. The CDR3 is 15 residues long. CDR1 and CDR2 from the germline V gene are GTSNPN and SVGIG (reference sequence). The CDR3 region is CAWRPPDVSGNTIYF. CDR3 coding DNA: TGTGCCTGGAGACCCCCGGACGTCTCTGGAAACACCATATATTTT.

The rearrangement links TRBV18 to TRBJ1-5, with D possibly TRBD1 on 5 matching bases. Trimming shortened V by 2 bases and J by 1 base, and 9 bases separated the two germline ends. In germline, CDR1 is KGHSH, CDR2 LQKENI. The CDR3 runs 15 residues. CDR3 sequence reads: CASSPDHRSNQPQHF. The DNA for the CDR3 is TGTGCCAGCTCACCAGATCACAGGAGCAATCAGCCCCAGCATTTT.

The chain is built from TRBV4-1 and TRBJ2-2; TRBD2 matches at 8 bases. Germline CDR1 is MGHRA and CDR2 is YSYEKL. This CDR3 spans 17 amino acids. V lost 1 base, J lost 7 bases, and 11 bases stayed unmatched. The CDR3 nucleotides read TGCGCCAGCAGCCAAGTACCGTCGGGGGGGTATATCGGGGAGCTGTTTTTT. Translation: CASSQVPSGGYIGELFF.

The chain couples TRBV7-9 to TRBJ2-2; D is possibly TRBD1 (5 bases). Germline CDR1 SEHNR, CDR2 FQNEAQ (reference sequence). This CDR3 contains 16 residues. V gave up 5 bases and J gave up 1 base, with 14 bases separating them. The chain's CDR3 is CASSNRNQGNTGELFF. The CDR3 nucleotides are TGTGCCAGCAGCAATCGAAATCAGGGGAACACCGGGGAGCTGTTTTTT.

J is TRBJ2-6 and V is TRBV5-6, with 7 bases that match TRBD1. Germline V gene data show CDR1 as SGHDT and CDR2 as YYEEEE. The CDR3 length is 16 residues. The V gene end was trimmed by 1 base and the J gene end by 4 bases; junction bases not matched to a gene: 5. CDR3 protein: CASSLKGASGANVLTF. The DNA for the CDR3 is TGTGCCAGCAGCTTGAAGGGGGCGAGCGGGGCCAACGTCCTGACTTTC.

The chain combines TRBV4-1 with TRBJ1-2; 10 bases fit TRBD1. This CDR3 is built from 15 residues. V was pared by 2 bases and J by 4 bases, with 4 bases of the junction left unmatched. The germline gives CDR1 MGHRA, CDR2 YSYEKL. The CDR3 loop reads CASSQQGQGPYGYTF. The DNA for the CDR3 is TGCGCCAGCAGCCAACAGGGACAGGGGCCCTATGGCTACACCTTC.

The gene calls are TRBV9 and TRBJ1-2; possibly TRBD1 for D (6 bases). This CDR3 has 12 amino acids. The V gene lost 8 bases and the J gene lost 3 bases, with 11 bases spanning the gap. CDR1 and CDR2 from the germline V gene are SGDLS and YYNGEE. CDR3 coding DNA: TGTGCCAGGTACAGGGCTCACTATGGCTACACCTTC. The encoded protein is CARYRAHYGYTF.

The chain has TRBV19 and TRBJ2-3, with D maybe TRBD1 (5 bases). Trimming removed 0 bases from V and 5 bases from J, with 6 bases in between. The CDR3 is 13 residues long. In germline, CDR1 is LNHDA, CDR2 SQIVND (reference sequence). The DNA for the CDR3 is TGTGCCAGTAGTATAGATCAGGGAGATACGCAGTATTTT. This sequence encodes CASSIDQGDTQYF.

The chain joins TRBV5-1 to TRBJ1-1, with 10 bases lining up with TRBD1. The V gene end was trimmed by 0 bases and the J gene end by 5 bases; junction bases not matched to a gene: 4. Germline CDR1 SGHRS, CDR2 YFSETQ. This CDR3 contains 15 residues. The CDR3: CASSLVTGGRTEAFF. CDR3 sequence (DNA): TGCGCCAGCAGCTTGGTGACAGGGGGCAGGACTGAAGCTTTCTTT. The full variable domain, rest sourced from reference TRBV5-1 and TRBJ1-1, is KAGVTQTPRYLIKTRGQQVTLSCSPISGHRSVSWYQQTPGQGLQFLFEYFSETQRNKGNFPGRFSGRQFSNSRSEMNVSTLELGDSALYLCASSLVTGGRTEAFFGQGTRLTVV.

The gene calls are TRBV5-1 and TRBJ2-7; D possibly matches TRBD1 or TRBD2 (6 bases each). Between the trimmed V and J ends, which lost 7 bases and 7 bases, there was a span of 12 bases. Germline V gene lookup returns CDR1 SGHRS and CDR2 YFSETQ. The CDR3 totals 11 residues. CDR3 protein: CASHRGGEQYF. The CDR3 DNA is TGCGCCAGCCACCGAGGGGGGGAGCAGTACTTC. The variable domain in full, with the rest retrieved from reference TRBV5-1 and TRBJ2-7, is KAGVTQTPRYLIKTRGQQVTLSCSPISGHRSVSWYQQTPGQGLQFLFEYFSETQRNKGNFPGRFSGRQFSNSRSEMNVSTLELGDSALYLCASHRGGEQYFGPGTRLTVT.

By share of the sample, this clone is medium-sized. The CDR3 reads CASSQVGTGDEQYF. The CDR3 coding sequence is TGCGCCAGCAGCCAAGTAGGGACAGGGGACGAGCAGTACTTC. V gene TRBV4-1 combines with J gene TRBJ2-7; 10 nucleotides agree with TRBD1. This CDR3 is 14 amino acids long. Germline V gene lookup returns CDR1 MGHRA and CDR2 YSYEKL. The J segment lost 5 bases and the V segment lost 1 base, leaving 2 bases of the junction unmatched.

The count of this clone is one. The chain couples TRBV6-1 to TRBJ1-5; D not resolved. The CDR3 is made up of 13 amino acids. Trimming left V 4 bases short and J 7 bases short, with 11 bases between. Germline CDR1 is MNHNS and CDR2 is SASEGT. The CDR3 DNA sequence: TGTGCCAGCAGTGCCGATACTCGGCAGCCCCAGCATTTT. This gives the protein CASSADTRQPQHF.

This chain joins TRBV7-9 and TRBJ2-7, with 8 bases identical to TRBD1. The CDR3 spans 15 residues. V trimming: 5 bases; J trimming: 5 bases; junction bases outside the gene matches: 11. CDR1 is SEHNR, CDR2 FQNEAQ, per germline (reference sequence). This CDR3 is CASSLVGQASHEQYF. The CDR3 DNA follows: TGTGCCAGCAGCCTGGTGGGACAGGCCTCTCACGAGCAGTACTTC.

CDR3 DNA: TGTGCCAGCAGTACACTAGCGGGAGGGTACAATGAGCAGTTCTTC. It codes for CASSTLAGGYNEQFF. The rearrangement joins TRBV27 to TRBJ2-1; 13 bases match TRBD2. Unmatched junction bases numbered 2, after V lost 5 bases and J lost 4 bases. Germline V CDR1 and CDR2: MNHEY, SMNVEV (reference sequence). CDR3 length: 15 amino acids.

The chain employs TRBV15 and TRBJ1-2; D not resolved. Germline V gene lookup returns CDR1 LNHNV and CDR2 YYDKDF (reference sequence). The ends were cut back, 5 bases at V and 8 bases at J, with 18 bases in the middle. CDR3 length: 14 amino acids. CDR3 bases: TGTGCCACCAGCGGGCTACAGCGATATGAGGGCTACACCTTC. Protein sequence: CATSGLQRYEGYTF. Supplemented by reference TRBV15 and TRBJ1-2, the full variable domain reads DAMVIQNPRYQVTQFGKPVTLSCSQTLNHNVMYWYQQKSSQAPKLLFHYYDKDFNNEADTPDNFQSRRPNTSFCFLDIRSPGLGDTAMYLCATSGLQRYEGYTFGSGTRLTVV.

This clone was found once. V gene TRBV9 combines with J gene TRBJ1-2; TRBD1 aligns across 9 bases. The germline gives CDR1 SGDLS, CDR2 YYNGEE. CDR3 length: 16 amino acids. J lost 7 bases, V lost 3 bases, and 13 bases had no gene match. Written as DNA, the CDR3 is TGTGCCAGCAGCGCTCTTACAGGGGGCCCTTTCGGTGGCTACACCTTC. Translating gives CASSALTGGPFGGYTF.

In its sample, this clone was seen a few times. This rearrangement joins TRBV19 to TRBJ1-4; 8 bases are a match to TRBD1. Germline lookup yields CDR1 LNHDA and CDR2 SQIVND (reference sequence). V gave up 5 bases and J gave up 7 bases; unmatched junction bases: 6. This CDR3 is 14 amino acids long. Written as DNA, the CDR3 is TGTGCCAGTAGTTCGAGACAGGGGTTTGAAAAACTGTTTTTT. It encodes CASSSRQGFEKLFF.

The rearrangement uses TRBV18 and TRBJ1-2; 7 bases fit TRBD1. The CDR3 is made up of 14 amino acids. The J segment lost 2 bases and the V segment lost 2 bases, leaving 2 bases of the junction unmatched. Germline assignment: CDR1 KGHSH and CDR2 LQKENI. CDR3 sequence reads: CASSPSTGNYGYTF. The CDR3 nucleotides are TGTGCCAGCTCACCATCGACAGGGAACTATGGCTACACCTTC.